The 17 T cell receptor beta chains in this list originate from one sample, sequenced in a study of blood T cell repertoires in COVID-19. Profiled with immunoSEQ multiplex PCR; TCRdb holds only in-frame clones, not every one. The repertoire has about 270,000 clones, about 87% of them found once; the top ten carry approximately 3%. Sequenced sample: PBMCs or T cells enriched from blood (not recorded which). These receptors were taken from a woman between 45 and 65 years old who had recovered from COVID-19.

This chain joins TRBV4-3 and TRBJ2-1; 10 positions match TRBD2. Germline CDR1 is LGHNA and CDR2 is YSLEER. The junction had 6 bases not matched to a gene; V was cut back by 4 bases and J by 6 bases. This CDR3 has 15 residues. CDR3 sequence: CASSLLAGVFNEQFF. The CDR3 nucleotides read TGCGCCAGCAGCCTTCTAGCGGGAGTCTTCAATGAGCAGTTCTTC.

The chain has TRBV5-1 and TRBJ2-7, with 10 bases that match TRBD1. V was pared by 6 bases and J by 3 bases, with 15 bases of the junction left unmatched. The CDR3 extends over 17 amino acids. Germline CDR1 reads SGHRS; CDR2 reads YFSETQ. The CDR3 protein is CASNEGQGGRLGYEQYF. The DNA for the CDR3 is TGCGCCAGCAACGAAGGACAGGGGGGAAGACTTGGCTACGAGCAGTACTTC.

This rearrangement joins TRBV18 to TRBJ2-7; the match to TRBD1 covers 8 bases. This CDR3 has 13 residues. Germline CDR1 and CDR2: KGHSH and LQKENI. The ends lost 3 bases at V and 5 bases at J; junction bases unmatched: 3. CDR3 nucleotide sequence: TGTGCCAGCTCACCCGGGACAGGAAACGAGCAGTACTTC. This translates into CASSPGTGNEQYF.

The CDR3 reads CASSLGQGILETQYF. The CDR3 bases are TGTGCCAGCAGCTTGGGACAGGGAATTTTGGAGACCCAGTACTTC. V gene TRBV7-9 combines with J gene TRBJ2-5, with 9 bases fitting TRBD1. The CDR3 contains 15 residues. V shed 3 bases and J 5 bases; nucleotides not matched to a gene: 7. The germline gives CDR1 SEHNR, CDR2 FQNEAQ (reference sequence).

The chain uses TRBV18 and TRBJ1-1; D may be TRBD1 (5 bases). Germline assignment: CDR1 KGHSH and CDR2 LQKENI. The V and J ends lost 3 bases and 7 bases respectively, with 15 bases between them. CDR3 length equals 14 residues. The CDR3 bases are TGTGCCAGCTCACCGGGCGGGGGGACTGATGAAGCTTTCTTT. It encodes CASSPGGGTDEAFF. Complete variable domain (other parts from reference TRBV18 and TRBJ1-1): NAGVMQNPRHLVRRRGQEARLRCSPMKGHSHVYWYRQLPEEGLKFMVYLQKENIIDESGMPKERFSAEFPKEGPSILRIQQVVRGDSAAYFCASSPGGGTDEAFFGQGTRLTVV.

This clone was detected only a few times. This chain joins TRBV7-9 and TRBJ2-1, with 8 bases identical to TRBD2. In germline, CDR1 is SEHNR, CDR2 FQNEAQ (reference sequence). CDR3 length: 15 amino acids. V trimming: 3 bases; J trimming: 6 bases; junction bases outside the gene matches: 7. The CDR3 DNA follows: TGTGCCAGCAGCTTTTTCCTAGCGGGTGCCAATGAGCAGTTCTTC. It encodes CASSFFLAGANEQFF.

The rearrangement links TRBV3-1 (or the pseudogene TRBV3-2) to TRBJ1-2; 7 nucleotides agree with TRBD1. J was trimmed by 4 bases and V by 3 bases; bases with no gene match: 2. Germline V lookup: CDR1 LGHDT, CDR2 YNNKEL (reference sequence). CDR3 length: 13 residues. CDR3 in DNA: TGTGCCAGCAGCCACGGACAGGCCTATGGCTACACCTTC. Protein sequence: CASSHGQAYGYTF.

The rearrangement links TRBV11-2 to TRBJ1-3, with TRBD1 matching over 8 bases. Germline values: CDR1 SGHAT, CDR2 FQNNGV. There are 19 residues in the CDR3. Trimming cost V 1 base and J 4 bases; bases outside gene matches: 15. CDR3 nucleotides: TGTGCCAGCAGCTTAGGAGTTGGATGGGACAGGACGGAGGGAAACACCATATATTTT. Its translation: CASSLGVGWDRTEGNTIYF.

The chain is built from TRBV29-1 and TRBJ2-1; D might be TRBD2 (6 bases). This CDR3 comprises 15 residues. Trimming shortened V by 1 base and J by 2 bases, and 12 bases separated the two germline ends. In germline, CDR1 is SQVTM, CDR2 ANQGSEA. The CDR3 spells CSVEVVGSTYNEQFF. CDR3 in DNA: TGCAGCGTTGAAGTGGTCGGGAGTACCTACAATGAGCAGTTCTTC.

The chain has TRBV11-1 and TRBJ2-1; 8 bases line up with TRBD2. V lost 2 bases, J lost 2 bases, and 5 bases stayed unmatched. The CDR3 totals 16 residues. Germline CDR1 is SGHAT and CDR2 is FQDESV (reference sequence). The CDR3, as DNA: TGTGCCAGCAGCTTAAGTGGGACTAGTACCTACAATGAGCAGTTCTTC. Protein product: CASSLSGTSTYNEQFF.

This clone was counted once. J is TRBJ2-3 and V is TRBV5-1, with D possibly matching TRBD2 (6 bases). Trimming pared 0 bases from V and 3 bases from J, leaving 14 bases between. The CDR3 runs 16 residues. CDR1 and CDR2 (germline): SGHRS, YFSETQ. CDR3 loop: CASSLEGGMVTDTQYF. The CDR3 DNA sequence: TGCGCCAGCAGCTTGGAGGGCGGGATGGTGACAGATACGCAGTATTTT.

This clone occurred a few times. The chain employs TRBV30 and TRBJ2-3, with 16 bases lining up with TRBD2. The CDR3 is 15 residues long. CDR1 is GTSNPN, CDR2 SVGIG, per germline (reference sequence). Germline trimming cut 8 bases from V and 6 bases from J; bases unmatched to any gene: 8. The CDR3 sequence is CAGTGTSGRVDTQYF. The CDR3 DNA sequence: TGTGCCGGAACGGGGACTAGCGGGAGGGTGGATACGCAGTATTTT.

The J gene is TRBJ1-2, the V gene TRBV4-3; possibly TRBD1 for D (5 bases). The germline V gene encodes CDR1 LGHNA and CDR2 YSLEER. This CDR3 spans 16 amino acids. Trimming removed 2 bases at V and 2 bases at J, with 15 bases between. CDR3 DNA: TGCGCCAGCAGCCAATTAACGGGGGGTGGAAACTATGGCTACACCTTC. Translation: CASSQLTGGGNYGYTF.

CDR3 DNA: TGTGCCAGCAGCTTGGGTCGCAGGGGATACACTGAAGCTTTCTTT. It codes for CASSLGRRGYTEAFF. The chain combines TRBV5-5 with TRBJ1-1, with TRBD1 as a possible D gene (6 bases). The V end was cut by 0 bases, the J end by 3 bases, with 12 bases between. CDR1 is SGHKS, CDR2 YYEKEE, per germline (reference sequence). The CDR3 contains 15 residues.

The chain employs TRBV28 and TRBJ1-2; possibly TRBD1 for D (6 bases). Germline assignment: CDR1 MDHEN and CDR2 SYDVKM. This CDR3 contains 13 residues. Trimming removed 8 bases at V and 6 bases at J, with 16 bases between. CDR3 protein: CASDQGGGDGYTF. The CDR3 DNA reads TGTGCCAGCGACCAAGGGGGGGGTGATGGCTACACCTTC.

The chain is built from TRBV5-4 and TRBJ2-7, with 8 bases aligning to TRBD1. From germline, CDR1 is SGHNT and CDR2 YYREEE (reference sequence). CDR3 size: 14 residues. Unmatched junction bases numbered 9, after V lost 4 bases and J lost 6 bases. CDR3 loop: CASSPDRGYSEQYF. CDR3 DNA sequence: TGTGCCAGCAGCCCAGACAGGGGTTATAGCGAGCAGTACTTC.

The table lists this clone with a few counts. CDR3: CASSLASGQIVYGYTF. CDR3 nucleotides: TGTGCCAGCAGTTTAGCCTCTGGACAGATAGTCTATGGCTACACCTTC. J is TRBJ1-2 and V is TRBV28; D is possibly TRBD1 (6 bases). The CDR3 has 16 residues. V lost 2 bases to trimming and J lost 4 bases, with 17 bases between them. CDR1 and CDR2 from the germline V gene are MDHEN and SYDVKM.